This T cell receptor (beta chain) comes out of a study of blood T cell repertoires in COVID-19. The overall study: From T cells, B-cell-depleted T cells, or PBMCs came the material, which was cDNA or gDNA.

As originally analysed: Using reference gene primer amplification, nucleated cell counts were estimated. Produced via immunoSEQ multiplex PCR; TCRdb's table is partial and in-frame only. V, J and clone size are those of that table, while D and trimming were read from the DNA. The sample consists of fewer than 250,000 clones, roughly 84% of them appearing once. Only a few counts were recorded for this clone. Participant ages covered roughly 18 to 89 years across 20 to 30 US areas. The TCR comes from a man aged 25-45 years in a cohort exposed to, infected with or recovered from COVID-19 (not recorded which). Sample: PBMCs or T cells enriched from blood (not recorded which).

CDR3 DNA: TGTGCCACCAGTGATAGGACAGGGGGCTACGAGCAGTACTTC. Translated: CATSDRTGGYEQYF. J is TRBJ2-7 and V is TRBV24-1, with TRBD1 matching over 10 bases. Germline trimming cut 3 bases from V and 3 bases from J; bases unmatched to any gene: 1. Germline V gives CDR1 KGHDR, CDR2 SFDVKD. The CDR3 spans 14 residues.